This T cell receptor beta chain was profiled in a study of metastatic and nonmetastatic thyroid tumors. Original processing notes: Built for papillary thyroid cancer, a distant-metastasis classifier drew on CDR3 differences across clinicopathological groups. From the PCR reads, TCRdb re-called clones with MiXCR. None of the V and J calls come from the authors' own analysis; TCRdb made them. The sample holds 35,000 to 45,000 clones; around 28% are singletons and the top ten take approximately 10%. Treatment of any kind had been given to no patient before thyroid surgery. The CDR3 has 13 residues. The germline V gene encodes CDR1 SQVTM and CDR2 ANQGSEA.

Input material: blood. The receptor's source is a male donor with papillary thyroid cancer or a benign thyroid nodule (not recorded which). Some clones in this sample may be carry-over from other donors' samples. The J gene is TRBJ1-1, the V gene TRBV29-1; the D gene is possibly TRBD1 (5 bases). The CDR3, as DNA: TGCGGGGCCCGGCGGCAGGGGAACACTGAAGCTTTCTTT. Translated: CGARRQGNTEAFF. Full variable domain (missing parts from reference TRBV29-1 and TRBJ1-1): SAVISQKPSRDICQRGTSLTIQCQVDSQVTMMFWYRQQPGQSLTLIATANQGSEATYESGFVIDKFPISRPNLTFSTLTVSNMSPEDSSIYLCGARRQGNTEAFFGQGTRLTVV.